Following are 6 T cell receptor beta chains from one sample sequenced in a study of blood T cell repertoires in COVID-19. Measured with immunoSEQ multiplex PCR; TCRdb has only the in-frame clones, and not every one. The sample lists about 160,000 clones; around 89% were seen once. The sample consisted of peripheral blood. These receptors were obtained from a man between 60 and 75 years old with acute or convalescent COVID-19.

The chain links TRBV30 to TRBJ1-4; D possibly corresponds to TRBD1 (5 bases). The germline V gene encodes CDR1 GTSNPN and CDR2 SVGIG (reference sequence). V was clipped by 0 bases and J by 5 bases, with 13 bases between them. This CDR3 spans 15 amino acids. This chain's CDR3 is CAWSVHVGGNEKLFF. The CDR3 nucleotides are TGTGCCTGGAGTGTACATGTGGGGGGAAATGAAAAACTGTTTTTT.

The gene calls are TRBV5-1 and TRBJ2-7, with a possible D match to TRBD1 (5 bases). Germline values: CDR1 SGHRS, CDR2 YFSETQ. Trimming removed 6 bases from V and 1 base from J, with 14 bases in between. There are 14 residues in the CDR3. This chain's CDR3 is CASTLTATSYEQYF. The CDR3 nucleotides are TGCGCCAGCACCCTGACAGCCACTTCCTACGAGCAGTACTTC.

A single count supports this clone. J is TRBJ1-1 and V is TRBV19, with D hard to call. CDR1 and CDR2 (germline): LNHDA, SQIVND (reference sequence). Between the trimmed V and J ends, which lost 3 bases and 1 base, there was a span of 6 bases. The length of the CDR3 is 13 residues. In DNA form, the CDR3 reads TGTGCCAGTAGTATTAACGGGAACACTGAAGCTTTCTTT. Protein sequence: CASSINGNTEAFF.

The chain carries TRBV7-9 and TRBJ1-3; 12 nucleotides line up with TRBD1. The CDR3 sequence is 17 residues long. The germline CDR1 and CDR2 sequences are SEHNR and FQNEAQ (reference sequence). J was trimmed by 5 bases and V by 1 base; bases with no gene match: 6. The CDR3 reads CASSLVTGTGGRNTIYF. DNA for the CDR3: TGTGCCAGCAGCTTAGTGACCGGGACAGGGGGCAGAAACACCATATATTTT.

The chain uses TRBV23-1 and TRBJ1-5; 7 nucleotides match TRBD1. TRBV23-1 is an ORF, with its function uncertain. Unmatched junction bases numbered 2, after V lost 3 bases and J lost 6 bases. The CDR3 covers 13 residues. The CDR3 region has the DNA TGCGCCAGCAGTCACCACAGGGGTCAGCCCCAGCATTTT. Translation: CASSHHRGQPQHF.

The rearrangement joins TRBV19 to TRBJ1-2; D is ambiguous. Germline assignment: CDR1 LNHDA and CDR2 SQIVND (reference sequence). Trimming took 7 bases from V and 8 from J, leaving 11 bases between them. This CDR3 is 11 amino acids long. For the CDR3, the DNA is TGTGCCAGTACCTCCCGACTCGGCTACACCTTC. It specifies CASTSRLGYTF.